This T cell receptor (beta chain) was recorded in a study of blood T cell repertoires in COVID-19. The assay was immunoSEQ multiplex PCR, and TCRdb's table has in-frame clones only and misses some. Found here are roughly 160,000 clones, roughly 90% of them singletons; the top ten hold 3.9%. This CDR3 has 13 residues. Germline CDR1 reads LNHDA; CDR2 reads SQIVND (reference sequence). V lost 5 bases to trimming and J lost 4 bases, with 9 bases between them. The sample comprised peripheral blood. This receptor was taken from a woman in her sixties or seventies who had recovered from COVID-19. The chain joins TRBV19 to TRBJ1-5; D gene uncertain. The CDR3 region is CASSPGINQPQHF. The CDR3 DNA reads TGTGCCAGTAGTCCGGGGATAAATCAGCCCCAGCATTTT.